This TCR beta chain was sequenced in a study of PD-L1 blockade in urothelial cancer. Study in general: Male sex and bladder-origin urothelial cancer characterized about nine tenths of the roughly 29 patients.

This CDR3 comprises 15 residues. Germline assignment: CDR1 MGHRA and CDR2 YSYEKL. V gave up 0 bases and J gave up 2 bases, with 11 bases separating them. TCRdb's table, derived via immunoSEQ multiplex PCR, lists solely in-frame clones and lacks some. This sample has roughly 49,000 clones, with 70% to 90% found just once. As regards this clone: As yet, its antigen is unknown.

Study results and limitations: At the 3-week point, tumor-associated blood clones expanded more in durable-benefit patients.

The sequences come from PBMCs, collected around atezolizumab (anti-PD-L1) treatment. V is TRBV4-1 and J is TRBJ2-7; D remains unclear. This TCR was sampled from a man aged 55 to 70 with urothelial cancer. The DNA of the CDR3 is TGCGCCAGCAGCCAAGATCTTGCCAGGACCTACGAGCAGTACTTC. Protein sequence: CASSQDLARTYEQYF.